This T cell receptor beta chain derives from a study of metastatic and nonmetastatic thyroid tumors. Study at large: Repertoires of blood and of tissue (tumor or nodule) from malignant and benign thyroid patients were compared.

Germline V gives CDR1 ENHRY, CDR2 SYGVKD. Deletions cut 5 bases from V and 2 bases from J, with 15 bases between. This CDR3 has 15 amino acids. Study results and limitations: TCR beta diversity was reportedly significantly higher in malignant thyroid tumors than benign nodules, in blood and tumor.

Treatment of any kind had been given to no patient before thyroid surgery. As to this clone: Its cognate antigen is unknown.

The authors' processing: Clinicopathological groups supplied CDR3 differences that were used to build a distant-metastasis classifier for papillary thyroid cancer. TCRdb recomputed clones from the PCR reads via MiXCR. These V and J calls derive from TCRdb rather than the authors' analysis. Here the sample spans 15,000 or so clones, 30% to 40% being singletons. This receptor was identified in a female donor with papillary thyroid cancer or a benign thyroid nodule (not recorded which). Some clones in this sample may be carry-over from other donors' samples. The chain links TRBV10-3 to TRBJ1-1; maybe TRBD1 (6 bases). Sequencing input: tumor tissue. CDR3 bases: TGTGCCATCAGTTCATCGACAGGACACAACACTGAAGCTTTCTTT. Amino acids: CAISSSTGHNTEAFF.